Below, 18 T cell receptor beta chains from the same sample are listed, as sequenced in a study of T cell changes during pregnancy in multiple sclerosis. Sequenced by immunoSEQ multiplex PCR; TCRdb stores in-frame clones only, minus some. This repertoire shows over 60,000 clones, roughly nine tenths found once; its top ten account for roughly 0.7%. Sequencing used peripheral blood, obtained in the third trimester of pregnancy. These receptors originate from a female donor in good health, enrolled as a control in a pregnancy study.

The rearrangement uses TRBV15 and TRBJ2-7; no clear D. Germline V lookup: CDR1 LNHNV, CDR2 YYDKDF (reference sequence). The CDR3 loop spans 15 amino acids. The V gene lost 0 bases and the J gene lost 2 bases, with 11 bases spanning the gap. CDR3 amino acids: CATSRDLGTTYEQYF. The CDR3 nucleotides are TGTGCCACCAGCAGAGATCTGGGCACCACCTACGAGCAGTACTTC.

The chain joins TRBV5-1 to TRBJ1-1, with 9 bases that match TRBD1. The CDR3 runs 14 residues. V gave up 2 bases and J gave up 8 bases; unmatched junction bases: 7. Germline-derived CDR1 and CDR2 are SGHRS and YFSETQ. Here the CDR3 reads CASSFIQGAGEAFF. The CDR3 region has the DNA TGCGCCAGCAGCTTTATACAGGGGGCGGGAGAAGCTTTCTTT. Filled out from reference TRBV5-1 and TRBJ1-1, the complete variable domain reads KAGVTQTPRYLIKTRGQQVTLSCSPISGHRSVSWYQQTPGQGLQFLFEYFSETQRNKGNFPGRFSGRQFSNSRSEMNVSTLELGDSALYLCASSFIQGAGEAFFGQGTRLTVV.

This clone was observed a few times. The chain carries TRBV30 and TRBJ1-2, with TRBD1 as a possible D gene (5 bases). The CDR3 extends over 14 amino acids. CDR1 is GTSNPN and CDR2 is SVGIG in the germline V gene (reference sequence). The V end was cut by 0 bases, the J end by 1 base, with 9 bases between. Here the CDR3 reads CAWSVTAVNYGYTF. DNA for the CDR3: TGTGCCTGGAGTGTGACAGCTGTTAACTATGGCTACACCTTC.

V is TRBV5-1 and J is TRBJ1-2, with D possibly matching TRBD1 (6 bases). The CDR3 totals 14 residues. V was pared by 0 bases and J by 0 bases, with 6 bases between. Looked up from germline, CDR1 is SGHRS and CDR2 is YFSETQ. The CDR3 is CASSLGQANYGYTF. Written as DNA, the CDR3 is TGCGCCAGCAGCTTGGGACAGGCTAACTATGGCTACACCTTC.

The V and J genes are TRBV13 and TRBJ2-7; a possible D gene is TRBD1 (6 bases). Looked up from germline, CDR1 is PRHDT and CDR2 is FYEKMQ (reference sequence). CDR3 length: 15 amino acids. V lost 2 bases to trimming and J lost 1 base, with 12 bases between them. The CDR3 loop is CASSLNPGQSYEQYF. CDR3 bases: TGTGCCAGCAGCTTAAACCCAGGACAGTCCTACGAGCAGTACTTC.

The rearrangement uses TRBV7-8 and TRBJ1-5; D may be TRBD1 (6 bases). Trimming left V 5 bases short and J 0 bases short, with 14 bases between. CDR1 and CDR2 (germline): SGHVS, FQNEAQ. The CDR3 extends over 16 amino acids. CDR3 region: CASSPQDSYSNQPQHF. CDR3 DNA: TGTGCCAGCAGCCCTCAGGACAGTTATAGCAATCAGCCCCAGCATTTT.

This clone was counted once. J is TRBJ1-3 and V is TRBV5-6, with D possibly TRBD1 on 6 matching bases. This CDR3 spans 14 amino acids. Between the trimmed V and J ends, which lost 4 bases and 2 bases, there was a span of 10 bases. From germline, CDR1 is SGHDT and CDR2 YYEEEE. Here the CDR3 reads CASSVDRAGNTIYF. CDR3 DNA sequence: TGTGCCAGCAGCGTGGACAGAGCTGGAAACACCATATATTTT.

V gene TRBV4-3 combines with J gene TRBJ1-2; a weak D match, TRBD1 (6 bases). Trimming shortened V by 0 bases and J by 4 bases, and 12 bases separated the two germline ends. Germline V gives CDR1 LGHNA, CDR2 YSLEER. This CDR3 has 15 residues. The CDR3 nucleotides are TGCGCCAGCAGCCAAGAAGTAGGGACATTCTATGGCTACACCTTC. Amino acid sequence: CASSQEVGTFYGYTF.

The chain links TRBV5-6 to TRBJ2-5; tentatively, D is TRBD2 (6 bases). The end of the DNA is better explained by TRBJ2-7, so the J call may be wrong. The CDR3 extends over 16 amino acids. Germline assignment: CDR1 SGHDT and CDR2 YYEEEE. The DNA of the CDR3 is TGTGCCAGCAGCTCTGCCTCGGGGGTGAACTCCTACGAGCAGTACTTC. This encodes CASSSASGVNSYEQYF.

The CDR3 region is CASRLAGFGDGELFF. The CDR3 DNA follows: TGTGCCAGCAGACTAGCGGGGTTCGGGGACGGGGAGCTGTTTTTT. This chain links TRBV4-2 with TRBJ2-2; 10 nucleotides agree with TRBD2. The CDR3 loop spans 15 amino acids. CDR1 is LGHNA and CDR2 is YNFKEQ in the germline V gene. V shed 6 bases and J 7 bases; nucleotides not matched to a gene: 8.

This sequence joins TRBV7-9 and TRBJ2-1, with 10 positions matching TRBD2. The CDR3 runs to 15 residues. Germline CDR1 and CDR2: SEHNR and FQNEAQ (reference sequence). Trimming cost V 1 base and J 8 bases; bases outside gene matches: 5. CDR3 loop: CASSLVRLAGDEQFF. In nucleotides, the CDR3 is TGTGCCAGCAGCTTAGTGCGTCTAGCGGGGGATGAGCAGTTCTTC.

The chain couples TRBV19 to TRBJ2-1; 10 nucleotides agree with TRBD1. There are 14 residues in the CDR3. V lost 7 bases to trimming and J lost 5 bases; unmatched junction nucleotides: 5. CDR1 LNHDA and CDR2 SQIVND come from the germline V gene (reference sequence). CDR3 sequence (DNA): TGTGCCAGTAAAGGAGGGACAGGGGACAATGAGCAGTTCTTC. Its translation is CASKGGTGDNEQFF.

The chain joins TRBV27 to TRBJ2-5; TRBD1 agrees at 7 bases. Looked up from germline, CDR1 is MNHEY and CDR2 is SMNVEV (reference sequence). The V gene end was trimmed by 4 bases and the J gene end by 5 bases; junction bases not matched to a gene: 10. The CDR3 covers 15 residues. CDR3 residues: CASSSLQGSWETQYF. For the CDR3, the DNA is TGTGCCAGCAGTTCGCTACAGGGGAGTTGGGAGACCCAGTACTTC.

The rearrangement joins TRBV16 to TRBJ2-4; 8 bases agree with TRBD1. Germline V gives CDR1 KGHSY, CDR2 FQNENV. V lost 4 bases and J lost 6; bases outside the gene matches: 2. The CDR3 runs to 13 residues. This CDR3 is CASSPDRVNIQYF. The CDR3 DNA follows: TGTGCCAGCAGCCCGGACAGGGTAAACATTCAGTACTTC.

V is TRBV2 and J is TRBJ2-3; D is ambiguous. The V gene lost 4 bases and the J gene lost 1 base, with 6 bases spanning the gap. The CDR3 is made up of 13 amino acids. CDR1 is SNHLY and CDR2 is FYNNEI in the germline V gene. The CDR3 DNA reads TGTGCCAGCAGTGTTGAGGGCACAGATACGCAGTATTTT. Its protein is CASSVEGTDTQYF.

The CDR3 nucleotides read TGTGCCAGCAACTCAGGGGGCGAAGAGACCCAGTACTTC. As protein: CASNSGGEETQYF. This chain connects TRBV6-5 to TRBJ2-5; 8 nucleotides match TRBD1. The CDR3 sequence is 13 residues long. V lost 7 bases and J lost 3; bases outside the gene matches: 4. The germline V gene has CDR1 MNHEY and CDR2 SVGAGI.

The chain uses TRBV7-2 and TRBJ2-1; possibly TRBD2 for D (6 bases). Germline loops: CDR1 SGHTA, CDR2 FQGNSA. With 5 bases removed from V and 0 bases from J, the gap between germline ends came to 11 bases. CDR3 size: 15 residues. The CDR3: CASSPAGSSYNEQFF. CDR3 sequence (DNA): TGTGCCAGCAGCCCGGCGGGATCCTCCTACAATGAGCAGTTCTTC.

V usage is TRBV15 and J usage is TRBJ1-1; 8 bases match TRBD1. CDR1 is LNHNV and CDR2 is YYDKDF in the germline V gene (reference sequence). The CDR3 sequence is 15 residues long. V dropped 2 bases and J dropped 6; count of bases not matched to a gene: 8. CDR3 sequence reads: CATSRLGQVLSEAFF. In DNA, the CDR3 is TGTGCCACCAGCAGACTGGGACAGGTTCTCTCTGAAGCTTTCTTT.